This is a list of T cell receptor beta chains from one sample in a study of long-term antiretroviral therapy in people with HIV. Libraries were prepared by immunoSEQ multiplex PCR; TCRdb keeps only in-frame clonotypes and omits some of them. Of almost 20,000 clones in the sample, approximately 80% were seen once. Sequenced material: unsorted PBMCs, taken 0.2 years after starting antiretroviral therapy. Source of these receptors: a woman aged 40 to 55 with HIV. The CDR3 runs from the conserved cysteine through the conserved F or W. D genes are given only for firm matches. The listing skips clone size in some rows; elsewhere it reads once, few, many or a size class.

J gene,clone size,V gene,D gene,CDR3 protein,CDR3 DNA
TRBJ2-7,few,TRBV9,TRBD2,CASSVTSGDYEQYF,TGTGCCAGCAGCGTGACTAGCGGGGACTACGAGCAGTACTTC
TRBJ2-4,.,TRBV7-8,.,CASSLFQAGAKNIQYF,TGTGCCAGCAGCTTATTTCAGGCGGGAGCCAAAAACATTCAGTACTTC
TRBJ1-2,.,TRBV9,.,CASSPAGSTLDYGYTF,TGTGCCAGCAGCCCGGCCGGATCTACCCTGGACTATGGCTACACCTTC
TRBJ2-7,.,TRBV29-1,.,CSVQKEWNEQYF,TGCAGCGTCCAGAAGGAGTGGAACGAGCAGTACTTC
TRBJ1-1,.,TRBV5-6,.,CASSSSLNTEAFF,TGTGCCAGCAGCTCTTCACTGAACACTGAAGCTTTCTTT
TRBJ1-3,.,TRBV19,TRBD1,CASRKGAGENTIYF,TGTGCCAGTAGAAAGGGGGCCGGGGAGAACACCATATATTTT
TRBJ2-5,.,TRBV18,TRBD1,CASSSGTGGETQYF,TGTGCCAGCTCGTCCGGGACAGGTGGAGAGACCCAGTACTTC
TRBJ2-3,.,TRBV7-9,.,CASSPDTYTDTQYF,TGTGCCAGCAGCCCCGACACTTACACAGATACGCAGTATTTT
TRBJ2-5,.,TRBV7-2,TRBD2,CASSPGTSLQETQYF,TGTGCCAGCAGCCCCGGGACTAGCCTACAAGAGACCCAGTACTTC
TRBJ2-1,.,TRBV7-2,.,CASSAPSLREQFF,TGTGCCAGCAGCGCTCCTTCCCTTCGTGAGCAGTTCTTC
TRBJ2-7,.,TRBV6-1,.,CASSEGGSSYEQYF,TGTGCCAGCAGTGAAGGCGGTAGTTCCTACGAGCAGTACTTC
TRBJ1-4,.,TRBV2,TRBD1,CASSEEDRANEKLFF,TGTGCCAGCAGTGAAGAGGACAGGGCGAATGAAAAACTGTTTTTT
TRBJ2-1,.,TRBV10-3,TRBD2,CAISESGSGGSYNEQFF,TGTGCCATCAGTGAGTCGGGTAGCGGGGGGTCCTACAATGAGCAGTTCTTC
TRBJ2-3,.,TRBV29-1,.,CSVEGNFRSTDTQYF,TGCAGCGTTGAGGGGAACTTCCGGAGCACAGATACGCAGTATTTT
TRBJ1-1,.,TRBV11-3,.,CASRLTIDTEAFF,TGTGCCAGCCGCCTCACCATTGACACTGAAGCTTTCTTT
TRBJ2-7,.,TRBV30,.,CAWSGGLSYEQYF,TGTGCCTGGAGTGGAGGCCTTTCCTACGAGCAGTACTTC
TRBJ1-5,.,TRBV27,.,CASSPQYSNQPQHF,TGTGCCAGCAGTCCTCAGTATAGCAATCAGCCCCAGCATTTT
TRBJ1-1,.,TRBV7-8,TRBD1,CASSGAGGNTEAFF,TGTGCCAGCAGTGGCGCAGGGGGAAACACTGAAGCTTTCTTT
TRBJ1-2,.,TRBV4-3,.,CASSPDSDTNYGYTF,TGCGCCAGCAGCCCGGACAGTGACACTAACTATGGCTACACCTTC
TRBJ2-7,once,TRBV7-6,TRBD1,CASSLTGYSEQYF,TGTGCCAGCAGCTTGACAGGGTACAGTGAGCAGTACTTC
TRBJ2-7,.,TRBV2,.,CASSDTYEQYF,TGTGCCAGCAGTGATACCTACGAGCAGTACTTC
TRBJ2-1,.,TRBV29-1,TRBD2,CSVVPSGRSEQFF,TGCAGCGTTGTCCCTAGCGGGAGGAGTGAGCAGTTCTTC
TRBJ2-6,.,TRBV11-2,TRBD1,CASSLVYRGPGANVLTF,TGTGCCAGCAGCTTAGTTTACAGGGGGCCTGGGGCCAACGTCCTGACTTTC
TRBJ1-2,.,TRBV2,TRBD1,CASSEDWTGVMGGYTF,TGTGCCAGCAGTGAAGATTGGACAGGGGTCATGGGCGGCTACACCTTC
TRBJ2-7,.,TRBV2,TRBD2,CASGTFLRSSGTSVPYEQYF,TGTGCCAGCGGCACATTTCTCCGATCCTCCGGGACTAGCGTGCCCTACGAGCAGTACTTC
TRBJ2-6,.,TRBV5-1,.,CASNLGGASGANVLTF,TGCGCCAGCAACCTGGGAGGCGCCTCTGGGGCCAACGTCCTGACTTTC
TRBJ2-7,few,TRBV25-1,TRBD1,CASSGTGTYEQYF,TGTGCCAGCAGTGGGACAGGGACCTACGAGCAGTACTTC
TRBJ1-3,.,TRBV6-1,.,CAGRGSVYDTIYF,TGTGCCGGCCGGGGATCGGTGTATGACACCATATATTTT
TRBJ2-3,once,TRBV2,.,CASSSRQISTDTQYF,TGTGCCAGCAGCTCGAGGCAGATTAGCACAGATACGCAGTATTTT
TRBJ1-1,.,TRBV11-2,.,CASSRFEGKMNTEAFF,TGTGCCAGCAGCCGCTTCGAGGGGAAAATGAACACTGAAGCTTTCTTT
TRBJ2-3,.,TRBV18,.,CASSPGTDPWDTQYF,TGTGCCAGCTCACCAGGGACCGACCCTTGGGATACGCAGTATTTT
TRBJ1-3,.,TRBV5-1,.,CASSLAPNPDTIYF,TGCGCCAGCAGCTTGGCCCCAAACCCGGACACCATATATTTT
TRBJ2-2,.,TRBV9,TRBD2,CASSVSGVFTELFF,TGTGCCAGCAGCGTAAGCGGGGTTTTTACGGAGCTGTTTTTT
TRBJ1-2,.,TRBV27,.,CASSLSPGHYGYTF,TGTGCCAGCAGTTTATCCCCTGGCCACTATGGCTACACCTTC
TRBJ2-3,.,TRBV11-3,TRBD2,CASSFSPSGNTDTQYF,TGTGCCAGCAGCTTCTCCCCTAGCGGAAACACAGATACGCAGTATTTT
TRBJ2-3,.,TRBV4-1,TRBD2,CASSRQTSENTDTQYF,TGCGCCAGCAGCCGCCAGACTAGCGAAAACACAGATACGCAGTATTTT
TRBJ1-4,few,TRBV6-5,TRBD1,CASTRTGATNEKLFF,TGTGCCAGCACTCGGACAGGGGCAACTAATGAAAAACTGTTTTTT
TRBJ1-5,.,TRBV9,.,CASSVGGEDQPQHF,TGTGCCAGCAGCGTAGGGGGCGAAGATCAGCCCCAGCATTTT
TRBJ1-4,.,TRBV7-2,TRBD1,CASSLGGQKNEKLFF,TGTGCCAGCAGCTTAGGGGGACAGAAGAATGAAAAACTGTTTTTT
TRBJ1-1,.,TRBV19,TRBD1,CASSTPQGTAEAFF,TGTGCCAGTAGTACGCCACAGGGGACGGCTGAAGCTTTCTTT
TRBJ1-3,few,TRBV4-1,.,CASSQGILGNTIYF,TGCGCCAGCAGCCAAGGGATTCTCGGAAACACCATATATTTT
TRBJ1-1,.,TRBV5-1,TRBD1,CASSLVTGQVTEAFF,TGCGCCAGCAGCTTGGTGACGGGACAGGTGACTGAAGCTTTCTTT
TRBJ2-3,.,TRBV7-2,.,CASSFLGDTQYF,TGTGCCAGCAGCTTTTTGGGAGATACGCAGTATTTT
TRBJ1-1,few,TRBV25-1,.,CASGRMNTEAFF,TGTGCCAGCGGCAGGATGAACACTGAAGCTTTCTTT
TRBJ1-2,.,TRBV4-3,.,CASSQDRWAYGYTF,TGCGCCAGCAGCCAAGACCGTTGGGCCTATGGCTACACCTTC
TRBJ2-1,few,TRBV6-5,TRBD1,CASSLTGQANEQFF,TGTGCCAGCAGCCTAACTGGACAGGCCAATGAGCAGTTCTTC
TRBJ2-7,.,TRBV27,TRBD1,CASSLFGTGVPYEQYF,TGTGCCAGCAGTTTATTCGGGACAGGGGTCCCCTACGAGCAGTACTTC
TRBJ1-2,.,TRBV27,.,CASSSFRGWDYGYTF,TGTGCCAGCAGTTCCTTTCGGGGTTGGGACTATGGCTACACCTTC
TRBJ2-7,.,TRBV4-2,.,CASSQLPGEDEQYF,TGTGCCAGCAGCCAACTACCAGGGGAAGACGAGCAGTACTTC
TRBJ2-5,.,TRBV14,TRBD1,CASSRLGTGSSETQYF,TGTGCCAGCAGCCGCCTAGGGACAGGGAGTAGTGAGACCCAGTACTTC
TRBJ2-5,.,TRBV5-4,.,CASSDGGLETQYF,TGTGCCAGCAGCGATGGAGGGTTAGAGACCCAGTACTTC
TRBJ1-5,.,TRBV7-8,.,CASSSRGVDSNQPQHF,TGTGCCAGCAGCTCACGGGGGGTCGATAGCAATCAGCCCCAGCATTTT
TRBJ1-1,once,TRBV14,.,CASSQRPPMNTEAFF,TGTGCCAGCAGCCAACGGCCCCCTATGAACACTGAAGCTTTCTTT
TRBJ1-5,.,TRBV19,.,CASTPGTDLRPQHF,TGTGCCAGTACCCCCGGGACGGACCTACGGCCCCAGCATTTT
TRBJ2-1,.,TRBV4-3,TRBD2,CASSQEILAGGAVRNEQFF,TGCGCCAGCAGCCAAGAAATACTAGCGGGGGGGGCTGTTCGGAATGAGCAGTTCTTC
TRBJ2-7,.,TRBV5-4,TRBD1,CASRTGTGPYEQYF,TGTGCCAGCAGGACCGGGACAGGGCCCTACGAGCAGTACTTC
TRBJ1-3,few,TRBV25-1,.,CASSEVGLGNTIYF,TGTGCCAGCAGTGAAGTGGGACTCGGAAACACCATATATTTT
TRBJ1-3,once,TRBV11-2,.,CASSGVTGNTIYF,TGTGCCAGCAGTGGGGTAACTGGAAACACCATATATTTT
TRBJ2-1,.,TRBV7-9,.,CASTRTSSYNEQFF,TGTGCCAGCACCAGGACAAGCTCCTACAATGAGCAGTTCTTC